This T cell receptor (beta chain) was profiled in a study of immune reconstitution after stem cell transplant in scleroderma. TCRdb reprocessed the RT-PCR reads with MiXCR, giving one entry per CDR3 protein. The data hold around 6,000 distinct CDR3 sequences, with 7% to 9% observed a single time. This CDR3 region has 15 residues. Germline V gene data show CDR1 as SGHDN and CDR2 as FVKESK. The J segment lost 3 bases and the V segment lost 5 bases, leaving 10 bases of the junction unmatched. The genes are TRBV14 and TRBJ2-7, with TRBD2 matching over 7 bases. Sampling was done before or after autologous hematopoietic stem cell transplantation (not recorded which). The sequence came from a male donor with systemic sclerosis. In nucleotides, the CDR3 is TGTGCCAGCAGCTCCCAAGCGGGATCCAACTACGAGCAGTACTTC. Amino acid sequence: CASSSQAGSNYEQYF. Looking up the rest from reference TRBV14 and TRBJ2-7 gives the full variable domain: EAGVTQFPSHSVIEKGQTVTLRCDPISGHDNLYWYRRVMGKEIKFLLHFVKESKQDESGMPNNRFLAERTGGTYSTLKVQPAELEDSGVYFCASSSQAGSNYEQYFGPGTRLTVT.